The 30 T cell receptor beta chains reported below all come from one sample, sequenced in a study of monozygotic twins with inflammatory bowel disease. TCRdb re-called the 5' RACE reads and gives one entry per CDR3 protein, without DNA. In all, the sample yields some 83,000 distinct CDR3 sequences. Sample: blood. The source is a human donor with ulcerative colitis or Crohn's disease, or a healthy co-twin of an affected twin (not recorded which).

The gene calls are TRBV12-3 or TRBV12-4 and TRBJ2-3; the TCRdb call, TRBD1, lacks DNA for checking. This CDR3 is built from 14 residues. The CDR3 sequence: CASSFPPGTDTQYF.

The rearrangement links TRBV21-1 to TRBJ1-1; the TRBD1 assignment by TCRdb is unverifiable without DNA. TRBV21-1 is labeled a pseudogene. The CDR3 sequence is 15 residues long. CDR3 protein: CASRYRQRRNTEAFF.

This chain connects TRBV7-9 to TRBJ1-2; TCRdb returns TRBD1, unconfirmable since there is no DNA. The CDR3 extends over 15 amino acids. In germline, CDR1 is SEHNR, CDR2 FQNEAQ (reference sequence). The CDR3 reads CASSFELAGAGGYTF. Looking up the rest from reference TRBV7-9 and TRBJ1-2 gives the full variable domain: DTGVSQNPRHKITKRGQNVTFRCDPISEHNRLYWYRQTLGQGPEFLTYFQNEAQLEKSRLLSDRFSAERPKGSFSTLEIQRTEQGDSAMYLCASSFELAGAGGYTFGSGTRLTVV.

The V gene is TRBV28, the J gene TRBJ2-7; TCRdb's assignment of TRBD2 cannot be checked, as there is no DNA. The CDR3 is 15 residues long. CDR1 is MDHEN and CDR2 is SYDVKM in the germline V gene. The CDR3 sequence is CASKGLGGGLHEQYF. The full variable domain, rest sourced from reference TRBV28 and TRBJ2-7, is DVKVTQSSRYLVKRTGEKVFLECVQDMDHENMFWYRQDPGLGLRLIYFSYDVKMKEKGDIPEGYSVSREKKERFSLILESASTNQTSMYLCASKGLGGGLHEQYFGPGTRLTVT.

The rearrangement uses TRBV10-3 and TRBJ2-3; the D call from TCRdb, TRBD1, cannot be confirmed without DNA. CDR3 length: 16 residues. Per the germline V gene, CDR1 is ENHRY and CDR2 is SYGVKD. The CDR3 spells CAISDWSVGRTDTQYF.

The rearrangement links TRBV7-9 to TRBJ1-2; TCRdb picks TRBD1, but there is no DNA to check that call. CDR1 is SEHNR and CDR2 is FQNEAQ in the germline V gene (reference sequence). The CDR3 runs to 15 residues. CDR3 loop: CASRAGTGSTYGYTF.

The chain has TRBV12-3 or TRBV12-4 and TRBJ1-6; TCRdb indicates TRBD1, and absent DNA this call remains unverified. The CDR3 contains 15 residues. CDR3 in amino acids: CASSLGQGNNSPLHF.

V gene TRBV20-1 combines with J gene TRBJ1-1; absent DNA, TCRdb's TRBD1 call cannot be checked. Germline V gene sequence: CDR1 DFQATT, CDR2 SNEGSKA (reference sequence). This CDR3 comprises 17 residues. CDR3 region: CSASPLTAPDRSREAFF.

The chain uses TRBV5-6 and TRBJ2-1; with no DNA, the TCRdb D assignment of TRBD1 cannot be verified. The germline V gene has CDR1 SGHDT and CDR2 YYEEEE. The CDR3 has 17 amino acids. CDR3 sequence reads: CASSLAFAGTVDNEQFF.

Here the CDR3 reads CASSTGQEVTEAFF. This rearrangement joins TRBV5-1 to TRBJ1-1; the TCRdb D gene call, TRBD1, has no DNA to confirm it. From germline, CDR1 is SGHRS and CDR2 YFSETQ. This CDR3 spans 14 amino acids.

The chain joins TRBV7-2 to TRBJ2-3. The CDR3 has 17 amino acids. From germline, CDR1 is SGHTA and CDR2 FQGNSA. CDR3 amino acids: CASSLIYSRRYTDTQYF.

The rearrangement links TRBV7-9 to TRBJ1-1. Germline V gene sequence: CDR1 SEHNR, CDR2 FQNEAQ (reference sequence). CDR3 length equals 15 residues. The CDR3 protein is CASSSPRVGGTEAFF.

This chain connects TRBV18 to TRBJ2-2; the TRBD1 assignment by TCRdb is unverifiable without DNA. The germline CDR1 and CDR2 sequences are KGHSH and LQKENI. This CDR3 contains 15 residues. Here the CDR3 reads CASSPDRTNTGELFF.

J is TRBJ2-5 and V is TRBV14; the D call from TCRdb, TRBD2, cannot be confirmed without DNA. The CDR3 contains 17 residues. CDR1 and CDR2 (germline): SGHDN, FVKESK. This CDR3 reads CASSQGPSGGLRETQYF.

The V and J genes are TRBV20-1 and TRBJ2-7. The CDR3 contains 11 residues. CDR1 is DFQATT and CDR2 is SNEGSKA in the germline V gene (reference sequence). CDR3 protein: CSATIDYEQYF.

V is TRBV5-1 and J is TRBJ1-1. Per the germline V gene, CDR1 is SGHRS and CDR2 is YFSETQ. CDR3 length equals 13 residues. The CDR3 loop is CASSLTGVEGAFF.

This chain connects TRBV3-1 to TRBJ1-6; with no DNA, the TCRdb D assignment of TRBD1 cannot be verified. The V gene's germline CDR1 is LGHDT and CDR2 YNNKEL (reference sequence). This CDR3 spans 12 amino acids. CDR3 protein: CASSHGGSPLHF.

V is TRBV5-1 and J is TRBJ2-3; without DNA, the TCRdb call of TRBD1 cannot be checked. Germline V CDR1 and CDR2: SGHRS, YFSETQ. This CDR3 is 15 amino acids long. Here the CDR3 reads CASTPGGLSTDTQYF.

The rearrangement joins TRBV12-3 or TRBV12-4 to TRBJ1-6. The CDR3 runs to 15 residues. CDR3 protein: CASSFRLGGTTPLHF.

This chain uses TRBV5-1 with TRBJ2-2. In germline, CDR1 is SGHRS, CDR2 YFSETQ. This CDR3 is built from 14 residues. CDR3 protein: CASSLVAAPGELFF. The entire variable domain, with the rest obtained from reference TRBV5-1 and TRBJ2-2, is as follows: KAGVTQTPRYLIKTRGQQVTLSCSPISGHRSVSWYQQTPGQGLQFLFEYFSETQRNKGNFPGRFSGRQFSNSRSEMNVSTLELGDSALYLCASSLVAAPGELFFGEGSRLTVL.

This chain connects TRBV10-3 to TRBJ1-2; TCRdb reports TRBD1, a call that lacks DNA to check it against. The CDR3 contains 14 residues. Germline CDR1 and CDR2: ENHRY and SYGVKD. The CDR3 protein is CAISEKQDPYGYTF.

This chain links TRBV18 with TRBJ2-2; TCRdb selects TRBD1, and the lack of DNA leaves this call unchecked. This CDR3 has 18 amino acids. Germline CDR1 and CDR2: KGHSH and LQKENI. This CDR3 reads CASSLNAPTGLNTGELFF. The full variable domain, rest sourced from reference TRBV18 and TRBJ2-2, is NAGVMQNPRHLVRRRGQEARLRCSPMKGHSHVYWYRQLPEEGLKFMVYLQKENIIDESGMPKERFSAEFPKEGPSILRIQQVVRGDSAAYFCASSLNAPTGLNTGELFFGEGSRLTVL.

The V call is TRBV9, the J call TRBJ2-2; the TRBD1 assignment by TCRdb is unverifiable without DNA. This CDR3 region has 16 residues. Per the germline V gene, CDR1 is SGDLS and CDR2 is YYNGEE. The CDR3 reads CASSPPRGRNTGELFF.

This chain links TRBV27 with TRBJ2-7; the D gene TCRdb calls, TRBD1, cannot be checked with no DNA. Per germline, CDR1 MNHEY and CDR2 SMNVEV (reference sequence). The CDR3 sequence is 16 residues long. This CDR3 is CASTLSGNRVRYEQYF.

The CDR3 sequence is CASSPGIGETQYF. The chain has TRBV18 and TRBJ2-5. This CDR3 contains 13 residues. Germline CDR1 KGHSH, CDR2 LQKENI.

This chain connects TRBV7-9 to TRBJ1-5; without DNA, the TCRdb call of TRBD1 cannot be checked. Germline loops: CDR1 SEHNR, CDR2 FQNEAQ (reference sequence). The CDR3 sequence is 15 residues long. CDR3 amino acids: CASSLGDSSNQPQHF.

The chain links TRBV7-9 to TRBJ2-7. CDR3 size: 13 residues. Germline V gives CDR1 SEHNR, CDR2 FQNEAQ (reference sequence). This CDR3 reads CASSYGVSYEQYF.

This chain links TRBV20-1 with TRBJ2-7. The germline CDR1 and CDR2 sequences are DFQATT and SNEGSKA (reference sequence). The CDR3 loop spans 13 amino acids. The CDR3 sequence is CSAQVPSNYEQYF.

This chain connects TRBV14 to TRBJ2-3. The CDR3 runs to 16 residues. From germline, CDR1 is SGHDN and CDR2 FVKESK. The CDR3: CASSPYSGANTDTQYF.

This chain joins TRBV15 and TRBJ2-2; TCRdb proposes TRBD1, but this gene call is untestable without DNA. The germline gives CDR1 LNHNV, CDR2 YYDKDF (reference sequence). This CDR3 comprises 15 residues. CDR3 region: CATSRDRVVTGELFF.